The 24 T cell receptor beta chains given below trace back to one sample, sequenced in a study of CD8 T cells in ankylosing spondylitis. TCRdb redid the calling of the 5' RACE reads with MiXCR, one entry per CDR3 protein. The data contain 40,000 or so distinct CDR3 sequences, 10% of them singletons. Sequenced: blood, either unsorted or a sorted T cell fraction (not recorded which). The origin of the receptors is a male donor with ankylosing spondylitis or in good health (not recorded which).

This clonotype has ten or more counts. The rearrangement joins TRBV20-1 to TRBJ2-5; D is unclear. This CDR3 spans 10 amino acids. V was trimmed by 3 bases and J by 3 bases, leaving 2 bases between them. Germline assignment: CDR1 DFQATT and CDR2 SNEGSKA (reference sequence). The CDR3 sequence is CSARKETQYF. Here the CDR3 DNA reads TGCAGTGCTAGGAAAGAGACCCAGTACTTC.

This clonotype was detected many times. This chain connects TRBV27 to TRBJ1-2; D perhaps matches TRBD1 (5 bases). The CDR3 runs 14 residues. CDR1 MNHEY and CDR2 SMNVEV come from the germline V gene (reference sequence). V gave up 4 bases and J gave up 4 bases, with 13 bases separating them. CDR3 in DNA: TGTGCCAGCAGTTCGTCCAGGGTAGGCTATGGCTACACCTTC. Its protein is CASSSSRVGYGYTF.

The chain carries TRBV20-1 and TRBJ2-3; TRBD2 matches at 8 bases. The germline V gene has CDR1 DFQATT and CDR2 SNEGSKA (reference sequence). The CDR3 length is 18 residues. Trimming removed 0 bases from V and 5 bases from J; junction bases left unmatched: 16. The CDR3 DNA follows: TGCAGTGCTAGAGAATCTGGTGTGGCGGGAGGAGGACTAGATACGCAGTATTTT. It is translated as CSARESGVAGGGLDTQYF.

This clonotype was seen many times. V usage is TRBV5-4 and J usage is TRBJ2-2, with 7 bases matching TRBD1. J gave up 0 bases and V 4 bases, and 3 bases lay outside the gene matches. Germline V gene sequence: CDR1 SGHNT, CDR2 YYREEE (reference sequence). The CDR3 is 15 amino acids. The CDR3 DNA reads TGTGCCAGCAGCGAGGGGACAGCGAACACCGGGGAGCTGTTTTTT. As protein: CASSEGTANTGELFF.

This clonotype was seen a few times. The chain links TRBV29-1 to TRBJ2-2; 14 nucleotides line up with TRBD2. This CDR3 comprises 17 residues. The germline gives CDR1 SQVTM, CDR2 ANQGSEA. Trimming removed 6 bases from V and 1 base from J; junction bases left unmatched: 7. Here the CDR3 DNA reads TGCAGCGTCTCCGGGACTAGCGGGAGCGAGAACACCGGGGAGCTGTTTTTT. This translates into CSVSGTSGSENTGELFF.

This clonotype appeared many times. The chain has TRBV20-1 and TRBJ2-1; 11 bases are a match to TRBD2. Germline CDR1 reads DFQATT; CDR2 reads SNEGSKA (reference sequence). With 5 bases clipped from V and 5 bases from J, the junction kept 17 bases outside the gene matches. This CDR3 has 18 amino acids. CDR3 nucleotide sequence: TGCAGTGCTGGGGACCTAGCGGGAGGAGGACCCGTCAACAATGAGCAGTTCTTC. It yields the protein CSAGDLAGGGPVNNEQFF.

The sample holds many counts of this clonotype. V is TRBV2 and J is TRBJ2-7, with 8 bases lining up with TRBD2. This CDR3 is 14 amino acids long. V shed 2 bases, J shed 0 bases, and the junction held 0 bases outside the gene matches. Germline V gives CDR1 SNHLY, CDR2 FYNNEI. The CDR3 reads CASSETSGSYEQYF. The CDR3 nucleotides are TGTGCCAGCAGTGAAACTAGCGGCTCCTACGAGCAGTACTTC.

This clonotype appeared many times. The chain combines TRBV11-2 with TRBJ1-4, with TRBD1 as a possible D gene (6 bases). Germline CDR1 reads SGHAT; CDR2 reads FQNNGV. The CDR3 totals 14 residues. V lost 1 base and J 10 bases, leaving 13 bases between the germline ends. This CDR3 is CASSLVDSVGKLFF. As DNA, the CDR3 is TGTGCCAGCAGCTTAGTGGACAGCGTGGGAAAACTGTTTTTT.

Many counts were recorded for this clonotype. The rearrangement joins TRBV4-3 to TRBJ2-2, with TRBD1 matching over 7 bases. The CDR3 consists of 20 residues. V gave up 0 bases and J gave up 3 bases; unmatched junction bases: 16. Germline V lookup: CDR1 LGHNA, CDR2 YSLEER. The CDR3 spells CASSQDAGRGNVKYTGELFF. DNA for the CDR3: TGCGCCAGCAGCCAAGACGCGGGCAGGGGGAATGTGAAATACACCGGGGAGCTGTTTTTT.

This clonotype was picked up a small number of times. The rearrangement links TRBV10-3 to TRBJ2-1, with D perhaps matching TRBD1 or TRBD2 (5 bases each). The V gene's germline CDR1 is ENHRY and CDR2 SYGVKD. V dropped 7 bases and J dropped 1 base, with 17 bases sitting between them. This CDR3 contains 16 residues. This chain's CDR3 is CAITEGSRVSYNEQFF. Written as DNA, the CDR3 is TGTGCCATCACCGAGGGGTCCAGGGTATCCTACAATGAGCAGTTCTTC.

This clonotype was detected a few times. The chain joins TRBV5-4 to TRBJ2-7, with D possibly being TRBD1 or TRBD2 (5 bases each). V shed 0 bases and J shed 1 base, with 11 bases lying between them. CDR1 and CDR2 (germline): SGHNT, YYREEE (reference sequence). The CDR3 is 15 amino acids. CDR3 DNA: TGTGCCAGCAGCTTGGCCCCGGGACCTTCCTACGAGCAGTACTTC. This encodes CASSLAPGPSYEQYF.

The chain combines TRBV5-8 with TRBJ2-1, with 11 bases aligning to TRBD2. Germline CDR1 and CDR2: SGHTS and YDEGEE. The J segment lost 6 bases and the V segment lost 5 bases, leaving 1 base of the junction unmatched. This CDR3 is built from 13 residues. DNA for the CDR3: TGTGCCAGCAGGCTAGCGGGAGGCAATGAGCAGTTCTTC. The encoded protein is CASRLAGGNEQFF.

The table lists this clonotype with many counts. J is TRBJ1-4 and V is TRBV12-3 or TRBV12-4, with a possible D match to TRBD1 (6 bases). The CDR3 has 15 amino acids. V was pared by 7 bases and J by 4 bases, with 16 bases between. CDR3 coding DNA: TGTGCCAGCACCTCTCCGGGGGGCGGTAATGAAAAACTGTTTTTT. Amino acids: CASTSPGGGNEKLFF.

This clonotype showed up many times. The chain uses TRBV12-3 or TRBV12-4 and TRBJ2-3; D might be TRBD1 (6 bases). The CDR3 consists of 12 residues. Trimming took 3 bases from V and 11 from J, leaving 12 bases between them. The CDR3 spells CASSFSSRGQYF. DNA for the CDR3: TGTGCCAGCAGTTTCAGCTCCAGGGGGCAGTATTTT.

This clonotype was observed at least ten times. The chain carries TRBV5-1 and TRBJ1-6; D call uncertain. This CDR3 region has 13 residues. The V and J ends lost 0 bases and 8 bases respectively, with 6 bases between them. Germline V gene sequence: CDR1 SGHRS, CDR2 YFSETQ. CDR3 amino acids: CASSLDGDSPLHF. The DNA of the CDR3 is TGCGCCAGCAGCTTGGACGGGGATTCACCCCTCCACTTT.

By share, this clonotype counts as medium-sized. The V and J genes are TRBV5-6 and TRBJ2-7, with D uncertain. The length of the CDR3 is 13 residues. Germline-derived CDR1 and CDR2 are SGHDT and YYEEEE. V was clipped by 1 base and J by 2 bases, with 7 bases between them. CDR3: CASSLPHAYEQYF. The CDR3 bases are TGTGCCAGCAGCTTGCCACATGCCTACGAGCAGTACTTC. The full variable domain, completed using reference TRBV5-6 and TRBJ2-7, is DAGVTQSPTHLIKTRGQQVTLRCSPKSGHDTVSWYQQALGQGPQFIFQYYEEEERQRGNFPDRFSGHQFPNYSSELNVNALLLGDSALYLCASSLPHAYEQYFGPGTRLTVT.

This clonotype was seen many times. The chain is built from TRBV13 and TRBJ2-7; TRBD2 matches at 10 bases. V dropped 4 bases and J dropped 0; count of bases not matched to a gene: 3. Germline CDR1 PRHDT, CDR2 FYEKMQ (reference sequence). The CDR3 loop spans 15 amino acids. The CDR3 region is CASSSTSGLSYEQYF. CDR3 in DNA: TGTGCCAGCAGCTCGACTAGCGGGCTCTCCTACGAGCAGTACTTC.

This clonotype was counted many times. V is TRBV4-1 and J is TRBJ2-4; perhaps TRBD2 as D (6 bases). V lost 1 base to trimming and J lost 0 bases, with 13 bases between them. Germline lookup yields CDR1 MGHRA and CDR2 YSYEKL. The CDR3 contains 17 residues. The CDR3 loop is CASSQALVGGAKNIQYF. CDR3 nucleotide sequence: TGCGCCAGCAGCCAAGCCTTAGTGGGGGGAGCCAAAAACATTCAGTACTTC.

The chain carries TRBV9 and TRBJ2-5; D is unresolved. The germline CDR1 and CDR2 sequences are SGDLS and YYNGEE. V lost 0 bases to trimming and J lost 2 bases, with 5 bases between them. The length of the CDR3 is 13 residues. The CDR3 loop is CASSVGQQETQYF. DNA of the CDR3: TGTGCCAGCAGCGTAGGGCAGCAAGAGACCCAGTACTTC.

The sample holds many counts of this clonotype. The gene calls are TRBV9 and TRBJ2-1; 7 bases are shared with TRBD2. Germline V gene lookup returns CDR1 SGDLS and CDR2 YYNGEE. V was clipped by 4 bases and J by 3 bases; unmatched bases: 7. This CDR3 is 15 amino acids long. The CDR3 here is CASSSTGEGYNEQFF. The CDR3 nucleotides are TGTGCCAGCAGCTCCACCGGGGAGGGCTACAATGAGCAGTTCTTC. Full variable domain (missing parts from reference TRBV9 and TRBJ2-1): DSGVTQTPKHLITATGQRVTLRCSPRSGDLSVYWYQQSLDQGLQFLIQYYNGEERAKGNILERFSAQQFPDLHSELNLSSLELGDSALYFCASSSTGEGYNEQFFGPGTRLTVL.

Many counts were recorded for this clonotype. The chain uses TRBV20-1 and TRBJ2-5; maybe TRBD2 (5 bases). Per the germline V gene, CDR1 is DFQATT and CDR2 is SNEGSKA (reference sequence). Trimming left V 2 bases short and J 8 bases short, with 18 bases between. The CDR3 sequence is 14 residues long. The DNA for the CDR3 is TGCAGTGCTAGACTCCCCGACGGACTGGAAACCCAGTACTTC. This gives the protein CSARLPDGLETQYF.

This clonotype was picked up many times. CDR3 coding DNA: TGTGCCAGCAGTTACTCGTCCGGGGAGACCCAGTACTTC. This encodes CASSYSSGETQYF. The genes are TRBV6-6 and TRBJ2-5; D not certain. Trimming shortened V by 0 bases and J by 5 bases, and 7 bases separated the two germline ends. This CDR3 spans 13 amino acids. Germline CDR1 MNHNY, CDR2 SVGAGI (reference sequence).

In its sample, this clonotype was seen many times. This rearrangement joins TRBV20-1 to TRBJ1-1; D might be TRBD1 (5 bases). Trimming removed 3 bases at V and 0 bases at J, with 14 bases between. The germline V gene has CDR1 DFQATT and CDR2 SNEGSKA (reference sequence). The CDR3 extends over 15 amino acids. Here the CDR3 DNA reads TGCAGTGCTAGGATCGGGACCGCATTGAACACTGAAGCTTTCTTT. Its translation: CSARIGTALNTEAFF.

This clonotype was seen a handful of times. The rearrangement uses TRBV28 and TRBJ2-7; 9 bases match TRBD1. V lost 5 bases, J lost 3 bases, and 8 bases stayed unmatched. From germline, CDR1 is MDHEN and CDR2 SYDVKM. The CDR3 length is 15 residues. This CDR3 is CASSSWGQGYYEQYF. CDR3 coding DNA: TGTGCCAGCAGTAGCTGGGGACAGGGTTACTACGAGCAGTACTTC.